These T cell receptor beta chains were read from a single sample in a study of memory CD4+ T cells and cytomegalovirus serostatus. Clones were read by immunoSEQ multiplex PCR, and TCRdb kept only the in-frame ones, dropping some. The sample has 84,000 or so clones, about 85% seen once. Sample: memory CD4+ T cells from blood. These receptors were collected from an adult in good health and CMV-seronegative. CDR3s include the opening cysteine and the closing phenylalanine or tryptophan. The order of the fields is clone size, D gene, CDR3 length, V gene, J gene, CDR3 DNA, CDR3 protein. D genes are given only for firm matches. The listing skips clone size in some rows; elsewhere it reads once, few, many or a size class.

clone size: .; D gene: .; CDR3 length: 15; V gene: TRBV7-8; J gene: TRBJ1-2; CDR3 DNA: TGTGCCAGCAGCTTAGTAAAGGAATGGGCAGGAGGCTACACCTTC; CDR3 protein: CASSLVKEWAGGYTF
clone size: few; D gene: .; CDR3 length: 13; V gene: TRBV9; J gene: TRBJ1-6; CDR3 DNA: TGTGCCAGCAGCCCAGGCCATAATTCACCCCTCCACTTT; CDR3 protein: CASSPGHNSPLHF
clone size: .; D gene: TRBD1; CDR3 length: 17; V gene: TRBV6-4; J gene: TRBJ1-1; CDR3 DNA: TGTGCCAGCAGTGACCGGAGGACAGGGACCTTGAACACTGAAGCTTTCTTT; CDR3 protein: CASSDRRTGTLNTEAFF
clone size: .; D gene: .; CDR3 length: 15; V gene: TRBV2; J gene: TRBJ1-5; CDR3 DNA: TGTGCCAGCAGTGCCACTCAGGGTAGCAATCAGCCCCAGCATTTT; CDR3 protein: CASSATQGSNQPQHF
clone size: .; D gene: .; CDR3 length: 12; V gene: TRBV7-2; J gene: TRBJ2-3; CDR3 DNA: TGTGCCAGCAGCCCGTGGCGTGATACGCAGTATTTT; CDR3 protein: CASSPWRDTQYF
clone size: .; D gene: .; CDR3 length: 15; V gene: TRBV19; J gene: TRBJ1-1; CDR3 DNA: TGTGCCAGTAGTGGGCAGGTGAGCATGAACACTGAAGCTTTCTTT; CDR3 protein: CASSGQVSMNTEAFF
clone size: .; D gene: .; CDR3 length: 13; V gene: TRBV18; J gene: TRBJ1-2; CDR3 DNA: TGTGCCAGCTCACCATCGCCGGAACGTGGCTACACCTTC; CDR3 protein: CASSPSPERGYTF
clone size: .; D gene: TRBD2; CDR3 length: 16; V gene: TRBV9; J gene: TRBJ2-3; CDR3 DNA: TGTGCCAGCAGCCCATTTAGCGGGGGGGCGGGAGATACGCAGTATTTT; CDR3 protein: CASSPFSGGAGDTQYF
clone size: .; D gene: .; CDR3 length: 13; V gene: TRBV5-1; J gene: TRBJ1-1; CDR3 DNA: TGCGCCAGCAGCGTAAGTCCGAACACTGAAGCTTTCTTT; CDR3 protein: CASSVSPNTEAFF
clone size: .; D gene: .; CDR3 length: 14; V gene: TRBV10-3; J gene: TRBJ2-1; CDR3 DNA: TGTGCCACCCGCGGGGGCGGGGGTGGGAATGAGCAGTTCTTC; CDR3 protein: CATRGGGGGNEQFF
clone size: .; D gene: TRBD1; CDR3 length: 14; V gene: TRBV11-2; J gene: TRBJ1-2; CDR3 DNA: TGTGCCAGCAGCTTAGATCTACAGGGGGATGGCTACACCTTC; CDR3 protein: CASSLDLQGDGYTF
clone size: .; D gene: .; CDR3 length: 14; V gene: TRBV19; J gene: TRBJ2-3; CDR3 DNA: TGTGCCAGTAGTATCTCGCAGTTCACAGATACGCAGTATTTT; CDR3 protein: CASSISQFTDTQYF
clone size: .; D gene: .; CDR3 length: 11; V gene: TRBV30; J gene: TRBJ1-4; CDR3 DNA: TGTGCCTGGAGTTCTCCCGAACCCACCTTTTTT; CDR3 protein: CAWSSPEPTFF
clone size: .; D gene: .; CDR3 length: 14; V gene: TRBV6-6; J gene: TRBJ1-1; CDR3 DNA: TGTGCCAGCAGTTCCCTGGGGTCGGGAACTGAAGCTTTCTTT; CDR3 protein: CASSSLGSGTEAFF
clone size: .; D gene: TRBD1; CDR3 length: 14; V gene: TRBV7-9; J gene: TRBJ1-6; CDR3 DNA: TGTGCCAGCGGCTATCGACAGGGGGGCTCACCCCTCCACTTT; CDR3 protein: CASGYRQGGSPLHF
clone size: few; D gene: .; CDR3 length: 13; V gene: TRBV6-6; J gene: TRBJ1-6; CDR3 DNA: TGTGCCAGCACCAGGAGCCTCGATTCACCCCTCCACTTT; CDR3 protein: CASTRSLDSPLHF
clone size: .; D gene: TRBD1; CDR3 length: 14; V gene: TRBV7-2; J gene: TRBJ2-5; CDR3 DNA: TGTGCCAGCAGCTTATCAGGGGGTTCGGAGACCCAGTACTTC; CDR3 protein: CASSLSGGSETQYF
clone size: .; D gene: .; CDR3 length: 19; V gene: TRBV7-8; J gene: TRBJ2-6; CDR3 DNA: TGTGCCAGCAGCTTAGCTACGGGACTCAGGACGACTGGGGCCAACGTCCTGACTTTC; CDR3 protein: CASSLATGLRTTGANVLTF
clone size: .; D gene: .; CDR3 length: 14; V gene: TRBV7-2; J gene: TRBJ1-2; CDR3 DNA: TGTGCCAGCAGCTTCCAGACCGAGGGAGGTGGCTACACCTTC; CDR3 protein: CASSFQTEGGGYTF
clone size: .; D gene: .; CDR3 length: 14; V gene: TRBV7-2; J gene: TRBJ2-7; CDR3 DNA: TGTGCCAGCAGCTCGGGGACATCGCGTCGGGAGCAGTACTTC; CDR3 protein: CASSSGTSRREQYF
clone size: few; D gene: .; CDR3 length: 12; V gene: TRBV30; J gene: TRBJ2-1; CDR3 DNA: TGTGCCTGGAGTAGACAGACCAATGAGCAGTTCTTC; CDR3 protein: CAWSRQTNEQFF
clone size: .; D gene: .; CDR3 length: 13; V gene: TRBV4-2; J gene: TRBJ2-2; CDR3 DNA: TGTGCCAGCAGCCAGCCAGACACCGGGGAGCTGTTTTTT; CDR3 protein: CASSQPDTGELFF
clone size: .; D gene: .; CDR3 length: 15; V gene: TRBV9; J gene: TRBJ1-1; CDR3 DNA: TGTGCCAGCAGCGTAGCAACGGGGGGGGCAAATGAAGCTTTCTTT; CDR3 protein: CASSVATGGANEAFF
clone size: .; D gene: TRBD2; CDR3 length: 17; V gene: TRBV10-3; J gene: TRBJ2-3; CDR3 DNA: TGTGCCAGCTCGTTAGGGCTAGCGGGGGGGCAATCAGATACGCAGTATTTT; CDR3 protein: CASSLGLAGGQSDTQYF
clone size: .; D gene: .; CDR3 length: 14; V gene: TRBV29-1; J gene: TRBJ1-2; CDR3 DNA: TGCAGCTCTAGGGACCCAGGAATCTTAACGGGCTACACCTTC; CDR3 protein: CSSRDPGILTGYTF
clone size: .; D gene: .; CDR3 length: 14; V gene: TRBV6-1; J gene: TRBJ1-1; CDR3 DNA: TGTGCCAGCACGCGGGGACAAGCCAACACTGAAGCTTTCTTT; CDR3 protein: CASTRGQANTEAFF
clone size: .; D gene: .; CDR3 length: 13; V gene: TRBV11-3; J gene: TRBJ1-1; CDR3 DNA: TGTGCCAGCAGCTTAGTGGGGGGGGCGGAAGCTTTCTTT; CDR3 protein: CASSLVGGAEAFF
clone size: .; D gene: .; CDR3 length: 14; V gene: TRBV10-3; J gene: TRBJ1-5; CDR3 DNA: TGTGCCATCAGCCCGAATGGGGACCATCAGCCCCAGCATTTT; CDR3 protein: CAISPNGDHQPQHF
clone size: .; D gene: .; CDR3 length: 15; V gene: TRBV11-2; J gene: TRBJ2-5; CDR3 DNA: TGTGCCAGCAGCTTAGGAGGGTCCCCGCAAGAGACCCAGTACTTC; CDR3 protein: CASSLGGSPQETQYF
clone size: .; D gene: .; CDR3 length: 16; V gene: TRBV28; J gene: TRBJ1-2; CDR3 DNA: TGTGCCAGCAGTTCGCCGGGGGGGGGCCTAATCAATGGCTACACCTTC; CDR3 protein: CASSSPGGGLINGYTF
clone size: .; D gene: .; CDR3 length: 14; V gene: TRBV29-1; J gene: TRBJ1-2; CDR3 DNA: TGCAGCGTTGAAGATCGGGGCGCAAGCTATGGCTACACCTTC; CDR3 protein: CSVEDRGASYGYTF
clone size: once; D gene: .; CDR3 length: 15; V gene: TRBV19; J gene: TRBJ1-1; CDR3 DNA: TGTGCCAGTAGTACCATGGACGCCTTGAACACTGAAGCTTTCTTT; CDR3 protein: CASSTMDALNTEAFF
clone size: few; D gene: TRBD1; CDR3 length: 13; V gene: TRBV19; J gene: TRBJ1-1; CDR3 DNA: TGTGCCAGTAGGAGACAGGGTTCCAATGAAGCTTTCTTT; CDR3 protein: CASRRQGSNEAFF
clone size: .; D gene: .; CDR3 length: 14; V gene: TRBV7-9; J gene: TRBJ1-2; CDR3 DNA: TGTGCCAGCAATTGGAACCTCGACAATTCCGGCTACACCTTC; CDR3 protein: CASNWNLDNSGYTF
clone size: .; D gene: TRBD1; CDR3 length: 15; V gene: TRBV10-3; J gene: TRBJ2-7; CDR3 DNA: TGTGCCATCAGGGGAGGGGACAGGGAGACCTACGAGCAGTACTTC; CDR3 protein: CAIRGGDRETYEQYF
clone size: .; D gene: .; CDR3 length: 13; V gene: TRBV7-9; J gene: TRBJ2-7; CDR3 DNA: TGTGCCAGCAGCCCAGTTTGGGGGGACGAGCAGTACTTC; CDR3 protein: CASSPVWGDEQYF
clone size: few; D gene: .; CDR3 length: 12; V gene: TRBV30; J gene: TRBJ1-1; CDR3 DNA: TGTGCCTGGACTCCGGGGAGCACTGAAGCTTTCTTT; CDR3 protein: CAWTPGSTEAFF
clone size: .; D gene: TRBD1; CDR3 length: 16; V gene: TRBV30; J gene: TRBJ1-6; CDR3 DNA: TGTGCCTGGAGTCCTAGACAGGGGGCCCTTAATTCACCCCTCCACTTT; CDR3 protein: CAWSPRQGALNSPLHF
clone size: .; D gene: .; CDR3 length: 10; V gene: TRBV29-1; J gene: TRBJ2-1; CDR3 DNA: TGCAGCGTGGGCCACAATGAGCAGTTCTTC; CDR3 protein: CSVGHNEQFF
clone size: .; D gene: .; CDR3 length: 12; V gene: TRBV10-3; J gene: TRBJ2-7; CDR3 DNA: TGTGCCATCAGTGCTCAGGGCGTCGAGCAGTACTTC; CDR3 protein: CAISAQGVEQYF
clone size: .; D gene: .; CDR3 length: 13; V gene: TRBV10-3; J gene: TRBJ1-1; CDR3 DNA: TGTGCCATCGCAGGGATTCCGAACACTGAAGCTTTCTTT; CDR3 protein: CAIAGIPNTEAFF
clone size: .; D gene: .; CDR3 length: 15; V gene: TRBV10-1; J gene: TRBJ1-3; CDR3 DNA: TGCGCCAGCAGTGAGTTCGGGAACTCTGGAAACACCATATATTTT; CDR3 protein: CASSEFGNSGNTIYF
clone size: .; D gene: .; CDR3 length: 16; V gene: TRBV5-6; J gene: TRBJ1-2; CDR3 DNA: TGTGCCAGCAGCTCAGCCGGGGCCTCTCTAGGCTATGGCTACACCTTC; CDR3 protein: CASSSAGASLGYGYTF
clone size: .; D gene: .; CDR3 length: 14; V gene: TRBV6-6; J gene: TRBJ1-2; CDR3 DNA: TGTGCCAGCTCCAAGGACCCCTCTAACTATGGCTACACCTTC; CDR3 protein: CASSKDPSNYGYTF
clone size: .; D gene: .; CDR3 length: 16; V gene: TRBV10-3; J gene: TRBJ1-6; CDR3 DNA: TGTGCCATCAGTGATCGGGGAATCTCCTATAATTCACCCCTCCACTTT; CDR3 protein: CAISDRGISYNSPLHF
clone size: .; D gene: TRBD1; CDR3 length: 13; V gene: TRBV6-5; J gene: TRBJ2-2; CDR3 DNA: TGTGCCAGCAGCCAGGACAGGGCCGGGGAGCTGTTTTTT; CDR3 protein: CASSQDRAGELFF
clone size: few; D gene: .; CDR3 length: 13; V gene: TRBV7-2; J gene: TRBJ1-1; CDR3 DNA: TGTGCCAGCAGCTCCAGGGGTGACACTGAAGCTTTCTTT; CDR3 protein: CASSSRGDTEAFF
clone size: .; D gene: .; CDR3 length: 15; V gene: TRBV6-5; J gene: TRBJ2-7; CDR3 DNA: TGTGCCAGCAGTTACGATCGGGGAAACTCCTACGAGCAGTACTTC; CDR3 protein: CASSYDRGNSYEQYF
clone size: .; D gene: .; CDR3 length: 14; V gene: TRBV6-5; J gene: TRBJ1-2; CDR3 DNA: TGTGCCAGCAGTCCAAGGACCGCTAACTATGGCTACACCTTC; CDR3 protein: CASSPRTANYGYTF
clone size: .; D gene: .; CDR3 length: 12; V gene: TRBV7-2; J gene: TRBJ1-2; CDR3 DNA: TGTGCCAGCAGCTCCGGACGGAGGCCCTACACCTTC; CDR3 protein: CASSSGRRPYTF
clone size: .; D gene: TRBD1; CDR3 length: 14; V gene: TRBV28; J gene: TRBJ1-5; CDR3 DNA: TGTGCCAGCAGGTCGGGACAGGTAAATCAGCCCCAGCATTTT; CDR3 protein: CASRSGQVNQPQHF
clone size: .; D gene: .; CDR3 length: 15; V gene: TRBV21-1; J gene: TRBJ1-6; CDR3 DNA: TGTGCCAGCAGCAAAGCAGGGTTTCCCGGGACATCCCTCCACTTT; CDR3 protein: CASSKAGFPGTSLHF
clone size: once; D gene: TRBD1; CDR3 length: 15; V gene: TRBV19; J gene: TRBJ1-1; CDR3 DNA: TGTGCCAGTAGGGACAGGGGGCACGCGAACACTGAAGCTTTCTTT; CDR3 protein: CASRDRGHANTEAFF
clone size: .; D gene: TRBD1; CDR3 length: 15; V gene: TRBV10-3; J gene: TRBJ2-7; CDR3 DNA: TGTGCCATCAGGGCCGGGACAGGGGGCGCGGGCGAGCAGTACTTC; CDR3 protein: CAIRAGTGGAGEQYF
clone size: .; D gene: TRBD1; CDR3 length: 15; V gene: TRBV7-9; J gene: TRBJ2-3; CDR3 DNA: TGTGCCAGCAGCTTAGTGGGGACAGGGTTAGATACGCAGTATTTT; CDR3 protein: CASSLVGTGLDTQYF
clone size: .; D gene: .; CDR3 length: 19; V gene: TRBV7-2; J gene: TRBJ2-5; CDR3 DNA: .; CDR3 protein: CASSQGLAGGDPVLQAQYF
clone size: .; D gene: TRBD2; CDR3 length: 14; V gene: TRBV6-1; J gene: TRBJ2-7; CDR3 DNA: TGTGCCAGCAGTTGGGGACTAGGGGAGTACGAGCAGTACTTC; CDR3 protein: CASSWGLGEYEQYF
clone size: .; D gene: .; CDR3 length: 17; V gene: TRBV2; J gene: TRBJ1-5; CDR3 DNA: TGTGCCAGCAGTTCCTGGTGGACCCTCGCGGGGAATCAGCCCCAGCATTTT; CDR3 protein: CASSSWWTLAGNQPQHF
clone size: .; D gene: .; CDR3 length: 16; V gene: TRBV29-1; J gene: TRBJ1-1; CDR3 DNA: TGCAGCGTGGGATGGGTCCCAGGGTTTACGAACACTGAAGCTTTCTTT; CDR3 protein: CSVGWVPGFTNTEAFF
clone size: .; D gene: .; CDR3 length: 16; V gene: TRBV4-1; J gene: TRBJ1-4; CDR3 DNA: TGCGCCAGCAGCCAAGAAGGGGCCAGAATTAATGAAAAACTGTTTTTT; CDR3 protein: CASSQEGARINEKLFF